These 5 T cell receptor beta chains were all obtained from the same sample, sequenced in a study of CD8 T cells in ankylosing spondylitis (dated by TCRdb to about 2017). For these TCRs, the target antigens are not known. Overall study results and their limits: Blood from ankylosing spondylitis patients appeared to be characterized by a TCR beta motif made up of seven or eight highly homologous amino acid variants.

The receptor library was made with 5' RACE. Sequencing relied on an Illumina HiSeq 2500. The public reads were reprocessed in TCRdb via fastp at Q25 and MiXCR, keeping in-frame beta chains. Each record represents a unique CDR3 protein, reported with the most common genes and DNA among its rows. For this sample the table gives approximately 540,000 distinct CDR3 sequences, of which about 12% were detected only once. 6.5% to 7% of the sample goes to the ten largest clones. The sample consisted of blood, either unsorted or a sorted T cell fraction (not recorded which). Receptors originate from a male donor with ankylosing spondylitis.

V is TRBV7-6 and J is TRBJ2-2; 8 positions agree with TRBD1. V shed 8 bases and J 5 bases; nucleotides not matched to a gene: 4. Germline V gives CDR1 SGHVS, CDR2 FNYEAQ. The CDR3 has 13 amino acids. CDR3 in DNA: TGTGCCAGCGGGACAGGCCGAACCGGGGAGCTGTTTTTT. This sequence encodes CASGTGRTGELFF.

This clonotype was picked up a small number of times. CDR3 DNA sequence: TGCGCCAGCAGTGATACAGGGGGGACTGAAGCTTTCTTT. Its protein is CASSDTGGTEAFF. The V and J genes are TRBV10-2 and TRBJ1-1, with 8 bases that match TRBD1. The CDR3 sequence is 13 residues long. V gave up 3 bases and J gave up 5 bases; unmatched junction bases: 2. Germline V gene lookup returns CDR1 WSHSY and CDR2 SAAADI.

The V call is TRBV4-2, the J call TRBJ1-5; no clear D gene. V dropped 0 bases and J dropped 7 bases, with 10 bases sitting between them. Per the germline V gene, CDR1 is LGHNA and CDR2 is YNFKEQ. The CDR3 runs to 14 residues. The CDR3: CASSQDAEGQPQHF. In DNA form, the CDR3 reads TGTGCCAGCAGCCAAGATGCGGAGGGCCAGCCCCAGCATTTT.

This clonotype has more than one count but fewer than ten. The rearrangement links TRBV20-1 to TRBJ1-5; D uncertain. Deletions cut 3 bases from V and 0 bases from J, with 12 bases between. CDR1 and CDR2 (germline): DFQATT, SNEGSKA (reference sequence). The CDR3 has 15 residues. The CDR3 protein is CSASTAPYSNQPQHF. For the CDR3, the DNA is TGCAGTGCTAGTACAGCGCCGTATAGCAATCAGCCCCAGCATTTT.

The CDR3 region is CASNTGRLNEKLFF. CDR3 in DNA: TGTGCCAGCAATACGGGACGGCTAAATGAAAAACTGTTTTTT. The V and J genes are TRBV9 and TRBJ1-4; D perhaps matches TRBD1 (5 bases). V was clipped by 6 bases and J by 5 bases, with 14 bases between them. The germline V gene has CDR1 SGDLS and CDR2 YYNGEE. The CDR3 runs 14 residues.